The clone carrying this TCR beta chain was recorded only once. Its antigen is as yet unknown. This sample was taken from a study of T cells after yellow fever vaccination. The CDR3 runs to 16 residues. The germline V and J ends were trimmed by 6 bases and 8 bases, with 20 bases remaining between them. Whole-study findings and limits: Booster samples showed a return of most primary-vaccination clones (approximately 96% CD4, around 88% CD8).

TCRdb re-analysed the 5' RACE reads in MiXCR, keeping a single row per CDR3 protein. The sample has under 200,000 distinct CDR3 sequences; 9.5% to 11% are singletons. The sequence derives from a man younger than 30 who received the YFV17D yellow fever vaccine. The sample consisted of CD8+ T cells sorted from PBMCs, taken 15 days after the yellow fever booster vaccination. The V call is TRBV12-3 or TRBV12-4, the J call TRBJ1-6; TRBD1 is a possible D gene (6 bases). The DNA of the CDR3 is TGTGCCAGCAGAACTCTTATAGGGGGTCTGGATTCACCCCTCCACTTT. Translated, it gives CASRTLIGGLDSPLHF.